The 17 T cell receptor beta chains listed next were all sequenced from one sample in a study of prognosis after radiotherapy for stage I lung cancer. Two-round multiplex PCR amplified TCR beta CDR3 from genomic DNA. Primers were specific to each TRBV and TRBJ gene in first-round PCR. TCRdb used MiXCR to reprocess the multiplex PCR reads, holding one entry per CDR3 protein. The data contain under 75,000 distinct CDR3 sequences, more than 20% of them singletons. Here the sequenced sample was PBMCs, taken before or after stereotactic body radiation therapy (not recorded which). Every receptor here comes from a donor aged 50 or older with non-small cell lung cancer.

This clonotype was counted at least ten times. The chain couples TRBV19 to TRBJ1-5; maybe TRBD1 (6 bases). The CDR3 totals 15 residues. The germline V gene encodes CDR1 LNHDA and CDR2 SQIVND (reference sequence). V was shortened by 5 bases and J by 6 bases, with 17 bases between the two germline ends. DNA of the CDR3: TGTGCCAGTAGTTCCTCTGGACAGACGGCTCAGCCCCAGCATTTT. Translating it yields CASSSSGQTAQPQHF.

Ten or more counts support this clonotype. The gene calls are TRBV19 and TRBJ2-3; TRBD1 is a possible D gene (6 bases). Germline loops: CDR1 LNHDA, CDR2 SQIVND (reference sequence). V was trimmed by 5 bases and J by 0 bases, leaving 12 bases between them. The CDR3 sequence is 15 residues long. The CDR3 spells CASSRRTVSTDTQYF. CDR3 DNA sequence: TGTGCCAGTAGTCGCCGGACAGTGAGCACAGATACGCAGTATTTT.

This clonotype was seen ten or more times. The rearrangement uses TRBV9 and TRBJ2-2; 7 bases fit TRBD1. This CDR3 is 17 amino acids long. From germline, CDR1 is SGDLS and CDR2 YYNGEE. The V and J ends lost 4 bases and 4 bases, in that order; junction bases with no gene match: 13. CDR3 bases: TGTGCCAGCAGCTCCCAGTGGGGACAGCTTTCCACCGGGGAGCTGTTTTTT. Translating it yields CASSSQWGQLSTGELFF.

Comment on this clonotype: A much larger clone differs by one base, so this may be a read error. V usage is TRBV19 and J usage is TRBJ2-1; D is ambiguous. In germline, CDR1 is LNHDA, CDR2 SQIVND (reference sequence). This CDR3 has 14 amino acids. V shed 6 bases and J shed 6 bases, with 15 bases lying between them. This CDR3 reads CASRSGKGLNEQFF. CDR3 sequence (DNA): TGTGCCAGTAGGAGTGGGAAGGGCCTCAATGAGCAGTTCTTC. The full variable domain, with the rest looked up from reference TRBV19 and TRBJ2-1, is DGGITQSPKYLFRKEGQNVTLSCEQNLNHDAMYWYRQDPGQGLRLIYYSQIVNDFQKGDIAEGYSVSREKKESFPLTVTSAQKNPTAFYLCASRSGKGLNEQFFGPGTRLTVL.

This clonotype occurred many times. The CDR3 reads CASSLGAGQPQHF. The CDR3 nucleotides read TGTGCCAGCAGCTTGGGGGCTGGGCAGCCCCAGCATTTT. The V and J genes are TRBV5-6 and TRBJ1-5, with no clear D. The V end lost 0 bases, the J end lost 7 bases, and 8 bases lay between the germline ends. CDR1 and CDR2 from the germline V gene are SGHDT and YYEEEE. The CDR3 covers 13 residues. Based on the CDR3 plus reference TRBV5-6 and TRBJ1-5, the full variable domain is DAGVTQSPTHLIKTRGQQVTLRCSPKSGHDTVSWYQQALGQGPQFIFQYYEEEERQRGNFPDRFSGHQFPNYSSELNVNALLLGDSALYLCASSLGAGQPQHFGDGTRLSIL.

This clonotype was found many times. V and J are TRBV9 and TRBJ1-1; 9 nucleotides match TRBD1. Trimming at V came to 0 bases and at J to 3 bases, leaving 3 bases not matched to a gene. CDR3 length equals 15 residues. Germline values: CDR1 SGDLS, CDR2 YYNGEE. The CDR3 nucleotides are TGTGCCAGCAGCGTAGCTCGGACAGGGGACACTGAAGCTTTCTTT. Its protein is CASSVARTGDTEAFF.

This clonotype was seen ten or more times. The chain has TRBV9 and TRBJ1-6; D is ambiguous. The CDR3 extends over 13 amino acids. Germline CDR1 is SGDLS and CDR2 is YYNGEE. V shed 8 bases and J shed 14 bases, with 20 bases lying between them. CDR3 bases: TGTGCCAGTTCCGGTCCTACTAGTCTAGCCCTCCACTTT. Amino acid sequence: CASSGPTSLALHF. Together with reference TRBV9 and TRBJ1-6, the CDR3 gives the full variable domain: DSGVTQTPKHLITATGQRVTLRCSPRSGDLSVYWYQQSLDQGLQFLIQYYNGEERAKGNILERFSAQQFPDLHSELNLSSLELGDSALYFCASSGPTSLALHFGNGTRLTVT.

Many counts were recorded for this clonotype. The chain has TRBV7-2 and TRBJ1-2; no reliable D call. Between the trimmed V and J ends, which lost 1 base and 3 bases, there was a span of 12 bases. The CDR3 sequence is 15 residues long. Germline CDR1 SGHTA, CDR2 FQGNSA. CDR3 DNA: TGTGCCAGCAGCTTAGGAGGGTGGGCGGACTATGGCTACACCTTC. It translates to CASSLGGWADYGYTF.

This clonotype showed up just a few times. One end of the junction fails to match germline, which may point to a read error. The genes are TRBV5-1 and TRBJ2-2, with D perhaps TRBD1 (6 bases). This CDR3 spans 15 amino acids. Germline V gene lookup returns CDR1 SGHRS and CDR2 YFSETQ. The CDR3 DNA follows: TGCGCCAGCAGCTTGGGCGGACAGCACACCGGGGAGCCGTTTTTT. Its translation is CASSLGGQHTGEPFF.

This clonotype was observed at least ten times. The chain uses TRBV3-1 and TRBJ1-2; D is uncertain. The CDR3 has 15 amino acids. V gave up 2 bases and J gave up 6 bases, with 16 bases separating them. Germline assignment: CDR1 LGHDT and CDR2 YNNKEL (reference sequence). The CDR3 loop reads CASSQTEWGWNGYTF. CDR3 in DNA: TGTGCCAGCAGCCAAACTGAGTGGGGTTGGAATGGCTACACCTTC. The variable domain in full, completed from reference TRBV3-1 and TRBJ1-2, reads DTAVSQTPKYLVTQMGNDKSIKCEQNLGHDTMYWYKQDSKKFLKIMFSYNNKELIINETVPNRFSPKSPDKAHLNLHINSLELGDSAVYFCASSQTEWGWNGYTFGSGTRLTVV.

The J gene is TRBJ2-1, the V gene TRBV11-2; the D gene could be TRBD1 or TRBD2 (5 bases each). Germline V CDR1 and CDR2: SGHAT, FQNNGV. The CDR3 totals 15 residues. V shed 9 bases and J shed 4 bases, with 19 bases lying between them. The CDR3 nucleotides are TGTGCCAGAAGCCCGTCAGGGACCACATACAATGAGCAGTTCTTC. It encodes CARSPSGTTYNEQFF.

This clonotype was seen ten or more times. CDR3 DNA: TGTGCCAGCAGCCTCGGGAGGGTCCCCCGTTCACCCCTCCACTTT. Protein sequence: CASSLGRVPRSPLHF. This rearrangement joins TRBV6-1 to TRBJ1-6; D is unresolved. Trimming stripped 6 bases from V and 9 bases from J, with 18 bases between. The CDR3 runs to 15 residues. Germline loops: CDR1 MNHNS, CDR2 SASEGT.

The chain employs TRBV15 and TRBJ2-7; D gene ambiguous. This CDR3 has 16 residues. Trimming stripped 6 bases from V and 3 bases from J, with 21 bases between. Looked up from germline, CDR1 is LNHNV and CDR2 is YYDKDF (reference sequence). CDR3 in DNA: TGTGCCACCAGTAGCTTTGACTGGGATGGGAACTACGAGCAGTACTTC. Translation: CATSSFDWDGNYEQYF.

This clonotype was found many times. The chain employs TRBV5-6 and TRBJ2-2; TRBD1 aligns across 9 bases. CDR3 length: 16 amino acids. Germline-derived CDR1 and CDR2 are SGHDT and YYEEEE. Trimming cost V 0 bases and J 6 bases; bases outside gene matches: 6. The CDR3: CASSLGGQGGSGELFF. CDR3 sequence (DNA): TGTGCCAGCAGCTTGGGGGGACAGGGAGGTTCCGGGGAGCTGTTTTTT.

This clonotype was recorded at least ten times. The V and J genes are TRBV6-1 and TRBJ2-3; possibly TRBD1 for D (6 bases). Trimming left V 6 bases short and J 5 bases short, with 12 bases between. The germline V gene encodes CDR1 MNHNS and CDR2 SASEGT. The length of the CDR3 is 13 residues. The CDR3 DNA reads TGTGCCAGCAGCGAAAGGGGGAGAGATACGCAGTATTTT. It translates to CASSERGRDTQYF.

There are many counts of this clonotype. The CDR3 spells CASSMTGLKNIQYF. The CDR3 DNA sequence: TGTGCCAGCAGTATGACAGGGCTCAAAAACATTCAGTACTTC. The rearrangement joins TRBV12-3 or TRBV12-4 to TRBJ2-4; 7 positions agree with TRBD1. V lost 5 bases, J lost 3 bases, and 4 bases stayed unmatched. The CDR3 totals 14 residues.

To note about this clonotype: At one of its ends the junction is not consistent with the germline gene, which may arise from a read error. The chain has TRBV27 and TRBJ1-6; TRBD1 matches at 7 bases. This CDR3 comprises 14 residues. Germline loops: CDR1 MNHEY, CDR2 SMNVEV (reference sequence). The CDR3 DNA follows: TGTGCCAGCAATAGGACAGGAAATAATTCACCCGTCCACTTT. Its translation: CASNRTGNNSPVHF.